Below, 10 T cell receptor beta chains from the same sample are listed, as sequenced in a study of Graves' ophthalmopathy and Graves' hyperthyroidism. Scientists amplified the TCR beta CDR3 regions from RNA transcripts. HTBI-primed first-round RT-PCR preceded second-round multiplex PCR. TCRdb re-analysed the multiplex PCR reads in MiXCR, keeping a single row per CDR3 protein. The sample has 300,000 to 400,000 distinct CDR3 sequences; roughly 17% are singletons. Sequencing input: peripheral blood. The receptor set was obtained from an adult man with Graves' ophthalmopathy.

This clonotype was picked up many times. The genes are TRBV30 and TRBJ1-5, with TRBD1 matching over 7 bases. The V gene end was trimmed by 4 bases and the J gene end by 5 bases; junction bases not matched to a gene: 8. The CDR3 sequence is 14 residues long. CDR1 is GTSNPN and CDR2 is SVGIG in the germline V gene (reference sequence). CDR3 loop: CAWTADRDDQPQHF. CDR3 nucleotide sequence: TGTGCCTGGACCGCCGACAGGGACGATCAGCCCCAGCATTTT.

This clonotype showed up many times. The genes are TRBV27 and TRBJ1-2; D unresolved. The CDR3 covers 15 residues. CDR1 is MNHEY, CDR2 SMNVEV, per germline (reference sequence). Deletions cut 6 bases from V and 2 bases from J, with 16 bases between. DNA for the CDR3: TGTGCCAGCAGAAGAACCTCGGAGCCCAACTATGGCTACACCTTC. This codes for CASRRTSEPNYGYTF.

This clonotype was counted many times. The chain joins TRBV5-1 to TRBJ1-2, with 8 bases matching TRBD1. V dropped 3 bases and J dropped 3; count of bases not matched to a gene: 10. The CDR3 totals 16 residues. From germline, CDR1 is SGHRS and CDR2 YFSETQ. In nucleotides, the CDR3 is TGCGCCAGCAGCTCCGGCGGACAGGGTGACGACTATGGCTACACCTTC. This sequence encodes CASSSGGQGDDYGYTF.

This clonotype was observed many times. CDR3 sequence: CASSQPSIAGDPYEQYF. The CDR3, as DNA: TGTGCCAGCAGCCAACCCTCAATAGCGGGAGACCCCTACGAGCAGTACTTC. The rearrangement uses TRBV11-2 and TRBJ2-7, with 9 nucleotides matching TRBD2. This CDR3 contains 17 residues. The germline gives CDR1 SGHAT, CDR2 FQNNGV. V lost 5 bases to trimming and J lost 2 bases; unmatched junction nucleotides: 13.

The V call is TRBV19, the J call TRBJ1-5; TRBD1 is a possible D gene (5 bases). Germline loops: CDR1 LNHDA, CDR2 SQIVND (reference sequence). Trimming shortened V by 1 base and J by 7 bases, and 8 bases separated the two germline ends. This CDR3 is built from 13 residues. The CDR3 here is CASSIGQGQPQHF. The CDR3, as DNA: TGTGCCAGTAGTATAGGGCAGGGACAGCCCCAGCATTTT.

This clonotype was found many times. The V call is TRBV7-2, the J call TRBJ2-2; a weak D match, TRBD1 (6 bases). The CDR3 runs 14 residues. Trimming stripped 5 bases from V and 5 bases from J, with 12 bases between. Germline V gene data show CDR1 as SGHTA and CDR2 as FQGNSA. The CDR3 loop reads CASSPGTSTGELFF. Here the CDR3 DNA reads TGTGCCAGCAGCCCAGGGACATCTACCGGGGAGCTGTTTTTT.

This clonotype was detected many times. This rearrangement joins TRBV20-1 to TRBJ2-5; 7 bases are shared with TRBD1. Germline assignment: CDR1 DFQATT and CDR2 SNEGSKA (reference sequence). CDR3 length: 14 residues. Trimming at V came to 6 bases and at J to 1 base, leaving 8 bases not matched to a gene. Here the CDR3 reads CSATPGTVQETQYF. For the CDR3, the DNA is TGCAGTGCCACACCCGGGACAGTCCAAGAGACCCAGTACTTC.

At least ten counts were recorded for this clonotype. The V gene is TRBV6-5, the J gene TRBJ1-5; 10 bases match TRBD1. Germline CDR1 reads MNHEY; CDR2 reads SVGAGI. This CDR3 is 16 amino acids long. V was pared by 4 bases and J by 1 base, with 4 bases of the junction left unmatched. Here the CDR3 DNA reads TGTGCCAGCAGTTTGACAGGGGGCGCGAGCAATCAGCCCCAGCATTTT. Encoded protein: CASSLTGGASNQPQHF.

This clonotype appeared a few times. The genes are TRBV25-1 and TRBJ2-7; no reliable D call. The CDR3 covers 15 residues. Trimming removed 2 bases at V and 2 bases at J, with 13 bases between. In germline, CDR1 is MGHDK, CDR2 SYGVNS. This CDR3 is CASSEGVAATYEQYF. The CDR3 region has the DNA TGTGCCAGCAGTGAAGGGGTAGCTGCCACCTACGAGCAGTACTTC.

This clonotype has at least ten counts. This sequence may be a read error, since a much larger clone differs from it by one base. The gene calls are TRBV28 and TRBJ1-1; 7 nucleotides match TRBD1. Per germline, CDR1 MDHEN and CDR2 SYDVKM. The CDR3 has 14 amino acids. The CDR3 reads CATRTGTVNTEAFF. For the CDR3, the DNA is TGTGCTACTAGAACCGGGACAGTGAACACTGAAGCTTTCTTT. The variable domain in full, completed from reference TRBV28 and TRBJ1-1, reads DVKVTQSSRYLVKRTGEKVFLECVQDMDHENMFWYRQDPGLGLRLIYFSYDVKMKEKGDIPEGYSVSREKKERFSLILESASTNQTSMYLCATRTGTVNTEAFFGQGTRLTVV.